Sequencing of this T cell receptor (beta chain) was carried out in a study of identifying expanded T cells in peripheral blood. Overall study results and limits: Over about two and four weeks, about 16 and 19 clones changed, versus roughly 1.2 between replicates. Variance in clone template counts between approximately two-week samples significantly increased with total template count across all healthy donors.

About this clone: Antigen: not known.

Healthy donors had no documented immune events, such as infections, while sampled. Some clones are missing from TCRdb's copy, which holds only in-frame ones; the method was immunoSEQ multiplex PCR. The sample gives under 150,000 clones, around four fifths of which show up once; roughly 3.3% is in the top ten. The CDR3 runs 15 residues. Germline lookup yields CDR1 LNHDA and CDR2 SQIVND (reference sequence). Trimming at V came to 2 bases and at J to 3 bases, leaving 4 bases not matched to a gene. Sequences were obtained from blood. The chain joins TRBV19 to TRBJ2-7; 10 bases fit TRBD1. This clonotype was obtained from a person between 18 and 75 years old in good health. CDR3 sequence (DNA): TGTGCCAGTAGTATAAGGACAGGGGGTCTCTACGAGCAGTACTTC. It yields the protein CASSIRTGGLYEQYF.